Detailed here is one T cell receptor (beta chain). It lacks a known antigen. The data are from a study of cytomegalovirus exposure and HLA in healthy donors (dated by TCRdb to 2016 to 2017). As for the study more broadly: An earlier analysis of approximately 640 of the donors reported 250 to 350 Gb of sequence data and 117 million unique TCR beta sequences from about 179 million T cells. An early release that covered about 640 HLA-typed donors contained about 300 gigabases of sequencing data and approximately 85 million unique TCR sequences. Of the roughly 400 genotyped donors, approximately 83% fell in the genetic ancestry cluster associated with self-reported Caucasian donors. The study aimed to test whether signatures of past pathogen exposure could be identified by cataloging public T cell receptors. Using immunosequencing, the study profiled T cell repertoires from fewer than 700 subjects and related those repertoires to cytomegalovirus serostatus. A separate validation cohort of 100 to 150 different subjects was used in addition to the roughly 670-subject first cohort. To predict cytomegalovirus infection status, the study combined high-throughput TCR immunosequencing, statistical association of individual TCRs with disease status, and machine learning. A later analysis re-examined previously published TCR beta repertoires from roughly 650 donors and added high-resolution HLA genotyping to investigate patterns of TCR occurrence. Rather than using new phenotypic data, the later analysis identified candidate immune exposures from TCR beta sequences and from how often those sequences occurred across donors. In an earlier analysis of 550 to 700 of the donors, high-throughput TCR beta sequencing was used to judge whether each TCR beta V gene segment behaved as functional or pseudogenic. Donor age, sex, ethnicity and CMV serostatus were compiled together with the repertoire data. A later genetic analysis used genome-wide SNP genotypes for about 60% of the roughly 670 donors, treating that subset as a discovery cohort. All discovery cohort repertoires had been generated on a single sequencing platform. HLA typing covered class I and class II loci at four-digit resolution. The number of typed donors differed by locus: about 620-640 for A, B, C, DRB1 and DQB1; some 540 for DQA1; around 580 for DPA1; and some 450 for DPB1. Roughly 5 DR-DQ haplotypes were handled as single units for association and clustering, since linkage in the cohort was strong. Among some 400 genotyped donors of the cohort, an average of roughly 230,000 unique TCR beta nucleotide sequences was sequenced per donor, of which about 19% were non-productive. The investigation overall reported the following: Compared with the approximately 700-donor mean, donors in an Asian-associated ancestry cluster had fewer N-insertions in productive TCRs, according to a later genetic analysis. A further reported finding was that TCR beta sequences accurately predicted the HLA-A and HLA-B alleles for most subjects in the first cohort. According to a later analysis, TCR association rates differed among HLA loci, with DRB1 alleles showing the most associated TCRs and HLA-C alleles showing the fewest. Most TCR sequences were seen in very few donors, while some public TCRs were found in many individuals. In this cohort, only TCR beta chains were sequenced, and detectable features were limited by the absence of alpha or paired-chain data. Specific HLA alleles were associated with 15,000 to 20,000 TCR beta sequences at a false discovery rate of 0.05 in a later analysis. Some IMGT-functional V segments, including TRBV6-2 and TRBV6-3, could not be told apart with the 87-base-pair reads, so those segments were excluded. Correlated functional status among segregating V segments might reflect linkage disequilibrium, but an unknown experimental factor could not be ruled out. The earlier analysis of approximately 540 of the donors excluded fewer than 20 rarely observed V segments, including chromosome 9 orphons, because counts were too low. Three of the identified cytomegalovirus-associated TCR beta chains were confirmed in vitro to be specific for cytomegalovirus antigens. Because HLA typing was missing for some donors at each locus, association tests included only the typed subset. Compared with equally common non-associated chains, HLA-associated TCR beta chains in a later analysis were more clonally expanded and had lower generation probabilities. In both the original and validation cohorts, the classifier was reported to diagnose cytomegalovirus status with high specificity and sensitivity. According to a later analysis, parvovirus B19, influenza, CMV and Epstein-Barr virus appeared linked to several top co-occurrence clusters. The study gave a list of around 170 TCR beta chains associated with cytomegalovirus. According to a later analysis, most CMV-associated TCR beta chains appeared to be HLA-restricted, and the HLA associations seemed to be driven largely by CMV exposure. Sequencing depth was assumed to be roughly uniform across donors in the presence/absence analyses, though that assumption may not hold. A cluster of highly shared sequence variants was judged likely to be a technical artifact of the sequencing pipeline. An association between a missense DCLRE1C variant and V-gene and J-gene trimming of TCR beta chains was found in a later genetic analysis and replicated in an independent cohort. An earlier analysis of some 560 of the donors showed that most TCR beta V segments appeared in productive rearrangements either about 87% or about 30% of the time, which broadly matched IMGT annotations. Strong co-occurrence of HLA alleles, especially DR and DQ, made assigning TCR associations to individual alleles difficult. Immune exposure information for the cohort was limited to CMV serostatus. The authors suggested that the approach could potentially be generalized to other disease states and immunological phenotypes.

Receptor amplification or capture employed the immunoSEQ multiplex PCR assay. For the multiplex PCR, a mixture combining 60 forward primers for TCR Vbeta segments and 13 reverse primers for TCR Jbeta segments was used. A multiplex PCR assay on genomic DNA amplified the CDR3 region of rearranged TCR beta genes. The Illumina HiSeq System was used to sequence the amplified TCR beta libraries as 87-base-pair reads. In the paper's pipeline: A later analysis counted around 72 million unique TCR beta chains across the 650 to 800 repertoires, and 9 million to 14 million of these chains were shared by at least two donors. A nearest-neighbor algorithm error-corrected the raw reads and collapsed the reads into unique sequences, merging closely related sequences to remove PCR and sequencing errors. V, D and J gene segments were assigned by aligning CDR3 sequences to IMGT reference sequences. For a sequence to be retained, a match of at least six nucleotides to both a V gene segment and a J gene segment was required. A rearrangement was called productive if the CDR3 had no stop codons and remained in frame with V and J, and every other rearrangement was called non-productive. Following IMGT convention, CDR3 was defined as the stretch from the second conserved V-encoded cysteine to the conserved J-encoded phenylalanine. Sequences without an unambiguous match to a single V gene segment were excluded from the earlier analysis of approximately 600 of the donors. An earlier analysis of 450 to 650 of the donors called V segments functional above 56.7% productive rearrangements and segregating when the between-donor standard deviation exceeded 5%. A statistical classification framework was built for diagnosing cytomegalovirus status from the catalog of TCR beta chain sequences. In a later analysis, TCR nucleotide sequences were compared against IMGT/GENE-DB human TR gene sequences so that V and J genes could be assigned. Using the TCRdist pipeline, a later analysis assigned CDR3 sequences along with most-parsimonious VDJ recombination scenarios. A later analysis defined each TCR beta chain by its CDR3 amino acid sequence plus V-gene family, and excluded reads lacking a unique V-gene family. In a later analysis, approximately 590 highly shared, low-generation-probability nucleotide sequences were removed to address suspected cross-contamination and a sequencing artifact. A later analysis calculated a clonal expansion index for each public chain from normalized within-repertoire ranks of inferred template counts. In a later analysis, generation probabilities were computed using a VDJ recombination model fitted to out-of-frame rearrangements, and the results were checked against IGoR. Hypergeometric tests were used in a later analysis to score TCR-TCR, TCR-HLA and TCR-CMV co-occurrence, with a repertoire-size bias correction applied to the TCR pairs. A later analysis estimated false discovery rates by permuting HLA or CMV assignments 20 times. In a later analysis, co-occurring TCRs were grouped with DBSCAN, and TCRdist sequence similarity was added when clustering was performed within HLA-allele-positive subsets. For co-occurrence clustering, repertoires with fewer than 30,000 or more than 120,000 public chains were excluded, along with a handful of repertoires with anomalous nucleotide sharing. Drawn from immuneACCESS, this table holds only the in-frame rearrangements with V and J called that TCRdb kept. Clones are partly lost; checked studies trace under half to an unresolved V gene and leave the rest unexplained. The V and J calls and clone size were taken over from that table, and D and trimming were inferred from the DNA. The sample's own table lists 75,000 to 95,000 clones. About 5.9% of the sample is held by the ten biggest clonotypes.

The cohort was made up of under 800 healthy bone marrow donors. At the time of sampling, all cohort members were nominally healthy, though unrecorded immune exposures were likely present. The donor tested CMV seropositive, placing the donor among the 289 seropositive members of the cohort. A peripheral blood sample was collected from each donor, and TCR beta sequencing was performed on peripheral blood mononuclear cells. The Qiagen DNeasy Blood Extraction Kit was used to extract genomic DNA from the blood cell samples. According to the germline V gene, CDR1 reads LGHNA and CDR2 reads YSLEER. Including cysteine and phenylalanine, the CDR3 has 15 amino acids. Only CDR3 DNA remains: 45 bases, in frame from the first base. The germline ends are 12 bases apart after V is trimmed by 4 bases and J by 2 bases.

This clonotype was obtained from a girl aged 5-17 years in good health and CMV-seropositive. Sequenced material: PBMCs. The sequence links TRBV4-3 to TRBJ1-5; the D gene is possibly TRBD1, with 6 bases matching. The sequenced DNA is TGCGCCAGCAGCCGAGGGACACTGGGCAATCAGCCCCAGCATTTT. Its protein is CASSRGTLGNQPQHF.